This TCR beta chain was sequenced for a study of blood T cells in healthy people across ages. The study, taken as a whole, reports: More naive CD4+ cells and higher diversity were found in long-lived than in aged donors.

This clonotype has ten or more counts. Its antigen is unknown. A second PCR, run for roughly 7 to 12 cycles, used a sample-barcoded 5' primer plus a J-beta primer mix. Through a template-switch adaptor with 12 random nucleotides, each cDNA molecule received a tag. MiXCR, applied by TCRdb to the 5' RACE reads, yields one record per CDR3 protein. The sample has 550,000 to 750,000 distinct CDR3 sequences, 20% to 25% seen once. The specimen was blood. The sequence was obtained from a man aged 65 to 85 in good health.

The DNA of the CDR3 is TGTGCCAGCAGCTTAGATGGGGCCCCCAATTCACCCCTCCACTTT. Amino acids: CASSLDGAPNSPLHF. The chain has TRBV7-2 and TRBJ1-6; a weak D match, TRBD1 (5 bases). The CDR3 covers 15 residues. V shed 1 base and J shed 7 bases, with 11 bases lying between them. CDR1 and CDR2 from the germline V gene are SGHTA and FQGNSA. The entire variable domain, with the rest obtained from reference TRBV7-2 and TRBJ1-6, is as follows: GAGVSQSPSNKVTEKGKDVELRCDPISGHTALYWYRQSLGQGLEFLIYFQGNSAPDKSGLPSDRFSAERTGGSVSTLTIQRTQQEDSAVYLCASSLDGAPNSPLHFGNGTRLTVT.